The 10 T cell receptor beta chains reported below all come from one sample, sequenced in a study of metastatic and nonmetastatic thyroid tumors. No patient had received any treatment before thyroid surgery. Via MiXCR, TCRdb re-called the PCR reads. The top ten clones hold approximately 17% of a sample with about 19,000 clones, approximately 17% of them seen once. Sequencing was done on a sample of blood. Receptors were obtained from a male donor with papillary thyroid cancer or a benign thyroid nodule (not recorded which). Some clones in this sample may be carry-over from other donors' samples.

This clone was seen ten or more times. The chain employs TRBV6-6 and TRBJ2-7; 10 positions match TRBD1. The CDR3 covers 18 residues. V shed 2 bases, J shed 1 base, and the junction held 11 bases outside the gene matches. Germline loops: CDR1 MNHNY, CDR2 SVGAGI (reference sequence). The CDR3: CASSYEGDRGQTSYEQYF. The DNA of the CDR3 is TGTGCCAGCAGTTACGAGGGGGACAGGGGCCAGACTTCCTACGAGCAGTACTTC.

This clone was seen at least ten times. The chain has TRBV15 and TRBJ2-3; tentative D call: TRBD1 (6 bases). The ends were cut back, 0 bases at V and 3 bases at J, with 13 bases in the middle. The CDR3 length is 16 residues. Germline V CDR1 and CDR2: LNHNV, YYDKDF (reference sequence). CDR3 nucleotide sequence: TGTGCCACCAGCAGAGATGTCTTAAGGGGGACAGATACGCAGTATTTT. This gives the protein CATSRDVLRGTDTQYF. Full variable domain (rest looked up from reference TRBV15 and TRBJ2-3): DAMVIQNPRYQVTQFGKPVTLSCSQTLNHNVMYWYQQKSSQAPKLLFHYYDKDFNNEADTPDNFQSRRPNTSFCFLDIRSPGLGDTAMYLCATSRDVLRGTDTQYFGPGTRLTVL.

This clone was found many times. A much larger clone lies one base from this, so it may be a read error. The genes are TRBV5-1 and TRBJ1-6; 7 nucleotides match TRBD1. Germline V gene data show CDR1 as SGHRS and CDR2 as YFSETQ. After removal of 1 base from V and 5 bases from J, the junction contained 9 bases not matched to a gene. The CDR3 is 17 residues long. For the CDR3, the DNA is TGCGCCAGCAGCTTGATTTTAGGGGGCGCCGATAATTCACCCCTCCACTTT. As protein: CASSLILGGADNSPLHF.

CDR3 sequence reads: CASSQGTAPGGYTF. The CDR3 DNA is TGTGCCAGCAGCCAGGGGACAGCCCCGGGGGGCTACACCTTC. The chain has TRBV14 and TRBJ1-2; the match to TRBD1 covers 7 bases. CDR1 and CDR2 (germline): SGHDN, FVKESK. The V segment lost 3 bases and the J segment 8 bases; nucleotides outside the gene matches: 9. The CDR3 loop spans 14 amino acids.

The table lists this clone with many counts. The chain is built from TRBV13 and TRBJ1-1, with D unclear. In germline, CDR1 is PRHDT, CDR2 FYEKMQ (reference sequence). V was clipped by 4 bases and J by 3 bases, with 6 bases between them. The CDR3 runs to 12 residues. The CDR3: CASSSQHTEAFF. CDR3 in DNA: TGTGCCAGCAGCTCCCAACACACTGAAGCTTTCTTT.

This clone is termed medium-sized. This chain uses TRBV11-3 with TRBJ2-1; D is perhaps TRBD1 or TRBD2 (5 bases each). This CDR3 contains 16 residues. Trimming cost V 4 bases and J 6 bases, with 19 bases left between them. Per the germline V gene, CDR1 is SGHNT and CDR2 is YENEEA. The CDR3 is CASSSLGGESANEQFF. CDR3 nucleotides: TGTGCCAGCAGCTCACTTGGGGGAGAGTCGGCCAATGAGCAGTTCTTC. Full variable domain (rest looked up from reference TRBV11-3 and TRBJ2-1): EAGVVQSPRYKIIEKKQPVAFWCNPISGHNTLYWYLQNLGQGPELLIRYENEEAVDDSQLPKDRFSAERLKGVDSTLKIQPAELGDSAVYLCASSSLGGESANEQFFGPGTRLTVL.

This clone was recorded at least ten times. This CDR3 reads CASSSGLAGAGANVLTF. CDR3 coding DNA: TGTGCCAGCAGCTCGGGACTAGCGGGAGCTGGGGCCAACGTCCTGACTTTC. The chain recombines TRBV6-1 with TRBJ2-6, with TRBD2 identical over 14 bases. The V segment lost 6 bases and the J segment 2 bases; nucleotides outside the gene matches: 3. The CDR3 consists of 17 residues. Per the germline V gene, CDR1 is MNHNS and CDR2 is SASEGT.

This clone was counted ten times or more. The CDR3 here is CASSLDTDEAFF. The CDR3 coding sequence is TGTGCCAGCAGTTTAGACACGGACGAAGCTTTCTTT. The rearrangement joins TRBV5-6 to TRBJ1-1, with D unclear. V gave up 5 bases and J gave up 8 bases, with 13 bases separating them. The CDR3 sequence is 12 residues long. CDR1 and CDR2 (germline): SGHDT, YYEEEE.

The table lists this clone with many counts. This sequence joins TRBV6-2 or TRBV6-3 and TRBJ2-1; 7 positions match TRBD2. The V and J ends lost 5 bases and 3 bases, in that order; junction bases with no gene match: 1. The germline V gene encodes CDR1 MNHEY and CDR2 SVGEGT. This CDR3 region has 13 residues. DNA of the CDR3: TGTGCCAGCAGTGAGCGGGACTACAATGAGCAGTTCTTC. It is translated as CASSERDYNEQFF.

This clone was seen many times. The rearrangement uses TRBV12-3 or TRBV12-4 and TRBJ2-3, with D unclear. The CDR3 spans 13 residues. With 5 bases removed from V and 6 bases from J, the gap between germline ends came to 12 bases. CDR3 protein: CASSEQRVDTQYF. CDR3 sequence (DNA): TGTGCCAGCAGTGAACAACGAGTGGATACGCAGTATTTT.